A single sample gave rise to the 25 T cell receptor beta chains below, sequenced in a study of blood T cell repertoires in COVID-19. Measured with immunoSEQ multiplex PCR; TCRdb has only the in-frame clones, and not every one. This sample has approximately 150,000 clones, with more than 75% found just once. Sequenced input: peripheral blood. Receptors originate from a man in his 60s with acute or convalescent COVID-19.

The gene calls are TRBV28 and TRBJ1-2, with D possibly being TRBD1 (6 bases). The CDR3 extends over 13 amino acids. Trimming removed 6 bases from V and 3 bases from J, with 11 bases in between. CDR1 MDHEN and CDR2 SYDVKM come from the germline V gene. The CDR3 bases are TGTGCCAGCAGGAAGGGACACTACTATGGCTACACCTTC. Protein product: CASRKGHYYGYTF.

This clone was observed a few times. The genes are TRBV11-3 and TRBJ2-7; TRBD2 might be the D (5 bases). Germline V gene sequence: CDR1 SGHNT, CDR2 YENEEA. CDR3 length: 12 amino acids. The V gene lost 8 bases and the J gene lost 1 base, with 9 bases spanning the gap. CDR3 coding DNA: TGTGCCAGCGGACGGGGATCCTACGAGCAGTACTTC. Amino acids: CASGRGSYEQYF.

V usage is TRBV27 and J usage is TRBJ1-5; 12 nucleotides agree with TRBD1. The CDR3 totals 16 residues. Trimming removed 6 bases from V and 1 base from J; junction bases left unmatched: 4. The germline V gene has CDR1 MNHEY and CDR2 SMNVEV (reference sequence). CDR3 nucleotide sequence: TGTGCCAGCAGGGGACAGGGGGCCGGGAGCAATCAGCCCCAGCATTTT. Its translation is CASRGQGAGSNQPQHF.

The rearrangement joins TRBV10-3 to TRBJ1-2; D unresolved. CDR1 and CDR2 (germline): ENHRY, SYGVKD. The CDR3 is 12 amino acids. Trimming removed 10 bases from V and 2 bases from J, with 11 bases in between. CDR3 residues: CATSETNYGYTF. The CDR3 region has the DNA TGTGCCACTAGCGAGACGAACTATGGCTACACCTTC.

J is TRBJ1-1 and V is TRBV27; a possible D gene is TRBD1 (6 bases). Germline loops: CDR1 MNHEY, CDR2 SMNVEV (reference sequence). The CDR3 has 14 residues. V shed 8 bases and J shed 1 base, with 14 bases lying between them. The CDR3 DNA reads as TGTGCCAGCGCTGACCGGGGACAGAACACTGAAGCTTTCTTT. Protein: CASADRGQNTEAFF.

The rearrangement links TRBV19 to TRBJ1-5, with no clear D. V was shortened by 3 bases and J by 1 base, with 7 bases between the two germline ends. Germline CDR1 reads LNHDA; CDR2 reads SQIVND (reference sequence). This CDR3 region has 14 residues. The CDR3 here is CASSMRVSNQPQHF. For the CDR3, the DNA is TGTGCCAGTAGTATGAGGGTGAGCAATCAGCCCCAGCATTTT.

V is TRBV5-4 and J is TRBJ2-3, with D possibly matching TRBD2 (6 bases). CDR3 length equals 17 residues. V dropped 4 bases and J dropped 2 bases, with 20 bases sitting between them. Germline V gene sequence: CDR1 SGHNT, CDR2 YYREEE (reference sequence). CDR3 sequence reads: CASSDGTYQRVTDTQYF. The CDR3 DNA is TGTGCCAGCAGCGATGGGACTTATCAGCGGGTCACAGATACGCAGTATTTT.

V usage is TRBV2 and J usage is TRBJ1-2; D not resolved. This CDR3 is 13 amino acids long. V was shortened by 4 bases and J by 3 bases, with 9 bases between the two germline ends. Germline CDR1 and CDR2: SNHLY and FYNNEI. CDR3 loop: CASSAEGHYGYTF. The CDR3 DNA reads as TGTGCCAGCAGTGCAGAGGGCCACTATGGCTACACCTTC. Combining the CDR3 with reference TRBV2 and TRBJ1-2 gives the whole variable domain EPEVTQTPSHQVTQMGQEVILRCVPISNHLYFYWYRQILGQKVEFLVSFYNNEISEKSEIFDDQFSVERPDGSNFTLKIRSTKLEDSAMYFCASSAEGHYGYTFGSGTRLTVV.

The chain combines TRBV30 with TRBJ2-3; 7 nucleotides align to TRBD1. The CDR3 loop spans 12 amino acids. Germline loops: CDR1 GTSNPN, CDR2 SVGIG (reference sequence). With 0 bases clipped from V and 7 bases from J, the junction kept 1 base outside the gene matches. The CDR3, as DNA: TGTGCCTGGAGTGTACAGGGGCATACGCAGTATTTT. Its protein product is CAWSVQGHTQYF.

The gene calls are TRBV4-1 and TRBJ2-5; a weak D match, TRBD2 (6 bases). Per the germline V gene, CDR1 is MGHRA and CDR2 is YSYEKL. There are 13 residues in the CDR3. V lost 0 bases, J lost 9 bases, and 11 bases lay in between. DNA for the CDR3: TGCGCCAGCAGCCAAGAACGGCCGGGGGCCCAGTACTTC. It encodes CASSQERPGAQYF.

This clone has just a few counts. V gene TRBV4-1 combines with J gene TRBJ2-7; tentative D call: TRBD1 (5 bases). CDR1 and CDR2 (germline): MGHRA, YSYEKL. V lost 4 bases and J lost 1, with 17 bases in between. This CDR3 comprises 16 residues. The CDR3 bases are TGCGCCAGCAGCCCAAGTTTAGGGGAAACATCCTACGAGCAGTACTTC. This codes for CASSPSLGETSYEQYF.

In this sample, this clone turned up a few times. The chain combines TRBV28 with TRBJ1-1; 7 bases map to TRBD1. Trimming took 8 bases from V and 4 from J; bases not matched to a gene: 10. This CDR3 spans 14 amino acids. Germline V gives CDR1 MDHEN, CDR2 SYDVKM. CDR3 protein: CASGYPDRITEAFF. CDR3 DNA: TGTGCCAGCGGCTACCCGGACAGGATCACTGAAGCTTTCTTT. The full variable domain, rest sourced from reference TRBV28 and TRBJ1-1, is DVKVTQSSRYLVKRTGEKVFLECVQDMDHENMFWYRQDPGLGLRLIYFSYDVKMKEKGDIPEGYSVSREKKERFSLILESASTNQTSMYLCASGYPDRITEAFFGQGTRLTVV.

The chain carries TRBV19 and TRBJ2-7; D remains unclear. The V and J ends lost 3 bases and 5 bases respectively, with 11 bases between them. There are 13 residues in the CDR3. Looked up from germline, CDR1 is LNHDA and CDR2 is SQIVND (reference sequence). The CDR3 DNA follows: TGTGCCAGTAGTATTGCCGAGTCTAACGAGCAGTACTTC. Amino acids: CASSIAESNEQYF.

The V gene is TRBV5-4, the J gene TRBJ2-7, with 8 bases matching TRBD2. CDR3 length: 16 residues. Looked up from germline, CDR1 is SGHNT and CDR2 is YYREEE (reference sequence). V shed 4 bases and J 0 bases; nucleotides not matched to a gene: 9. As DNA, the CDR3 is TGTGCCAGCAGCCCCGGGGGGGCGGGAGGCTCCTACGAGCAGTACTTC. Amino acid sequence: CASSPGGAGGSYEQYF.

This clone appeared a single time. The chain uses TRBV28 and TRBJ2-1; 12 positions match TRBD2. The length of the CDR3 is 17 residues. With V trimmed by 3 bases and J by 7 bases, 10 bases remained unmatched. CDR1 is MDHEN and CDR2 is SYDVKM in the germline V gene. CDR3 sequence: CASSLTSGSRPLNEQFF. CDR3 coding DNA: TGTGCCAGCAGTTTGACTAGCGGGAGCCGTCCCCTTAATGAGCAGTTCTTC.

This clone was seen only once. The rearrangement links TRBV5-1 to TRBJ1-1, with TRBD1 as a possible D gene (5 bases). V lost 4 bases and J lost 0, with 10 bases in between. Germline V gives CDR1 SGHRS, CDR2 YFSETQ. This CDR3 has 14 amino acids. The CDR3 coding sequence is TGCGCCAGCAGCCTGACAGATATGAACACTGAAGCTTTCTTT. It translates to CASSLTDMNTEAFF.

This clone was observed a single time. V and J are TRBV21-1 and TRBJ2-7; TRBD1 reflects the table's D call only, with no check against the DNA. TRBV21-1 is flagged as a pseudogene. The length of the CDR3 is 15 residues. CDR3 DNA sequence: TGTGCCAGCAGCAAAGGGTTGCAGGGCTCCTACGAGCAGTACTTC. Translating gives CASSKGLQGSYEQYF.

This chain uses TRBV28 with TRBJ2-7, with 10 nucleotides matching TRBD1. V shed 4 bases and J 7 bases; nucleotides not matched to a gene: 10. Germline-derived CDR1 and CDR2 are MDHEN and SYDVKM. CDR3 size: 15 residues. This CDR3 reads CASSSRDRGWEEQYF. The CDR3 DNA reads as TGTGCCAGCAGTTCAAGGGACAGGGGTTGGGAAGAGCAGTACTTC.

J is TRBJ2-5 and V is TRBV5-1; D remains unclear. Germline loops: CDR1 SGHRS, CDR2 YFSETQ. The CDR3 contains 14 residues. Trimming took off 1 base at V and 2 bases at J, with 9 bases between the two ends. The CDR3 protein is CASSLSADQETQYF. DNA for the CDR3: TGCGCCAGCAGCTTGAGCGCAGATCAAGAGACCCAGTACTTC. The complete variable domain, with remaining parts taken from reference TRBV5-1 and TRBJ2-5, reads KAGVTQTPRYLIKTRGQQVTLSCSPISGHRSVSWYQQTPGQGLQFLFEYFSETQRNKGNFPGRFSGRQFSNSRSEMNVSTLELGDSALYLCASSLSADQETQYFGPGTRLLVL.

This clone was observed a few times. The chain links TRBV4-1 to TRBJ1-5; 7 positions match TRBD1. From germline, CDR1 is MGHRA and CDR2 YSYEKL. CDR3 length: 15 amino acids. The trim removed 4 bases at V and 5 bases at J, leaving 8 bases unmatched. CDR3 DNA: TGCGCCAGCAGCCTTTACAGGGGTAAGGATCAGCCCCAGCATTTT. Its protein product is CASSLYRGKDQPQHF.

The chain uses TRBV2 and TRBJ1-1; no reliable D call. The CDR3 is made up of 12 amino acids. The V gene lost 7 bases and the J gene lost 1 base, with 7 bases spanning the gap. The germline V gene encodes CDR1 SNHLY and CDR2 FYNNEI. The CDR3 DNA is TGTGCCAGCACCAGCGAGAACACTGAAGCTTTCTTT. Amino acids: CASTSENTEAFF.

This clone was seen only a few times. V gene TRBV6-2 or TRBV6-3 combines with J gene TRBJ2-1; 7 bases match TRBD2. This CDR3 has 18 amino acids. CDR1 and CDR2 from the germline V gene are MNHEY and SVGEGT. J gave up 1 base and V 3 bases, and 12 bases lay outside the gene matches. This CDR3 reads CASSYLISGLNSYNEQFF. In DNA form, the CDR3 reads TGTGCCAGCAGTTATTTGATTAGCGGGCTCAATTCCTACAATGAGCAGTTCTTC.

The gene calls are TRBV27 and TRBJ2-7, with 7 bases identical to TRBD2. Germline V gene data show CDR1 as MNHEY and CDR2 as SMNVEV (reference sequence). The CDR3 extends over 17 amino acids. J lost 3 bases, V lost 5 bases, and 16 bases had no gene match. For the CDR3, the DNA is TGTGCCAGCAGTGGGCAGGGCAACACCGGGACTAACTACGAGCAGTACTTC. This translates into CASSGQGNTGTNYEQYF.

For the CDR3, the DNA is TGTGCCAGCAGCTTAGGGGGGGCGTATGGCACAGATACGCAGTATTTT. This sequence encodes CASSLGGAYGTDTQYF. This chain links TRBV13 with TRBJ2-3; a weak D match, TRBD1 (6 bases). The germline V gene encodes CDR1 PRHDT and CDR2 FYEKMQ (reference sequence). V was cut by 0 bases and J by 1 base, with 11 bases left in between. The length of the CDR3 is 16 residues.

The rearrangement uses TRBV18 and TRBJ2-2; D remains unclear. CDR3 size: 13 residues. V was pared by 5 bases and J by 6 bases, with 10 bases between. Germline CDR1 is KGHSH and CDR2 is LQKENI. The CDR3 DNA reads as TGTGCCAGCTCAACCACAGATCCCGGGGAGCTGTTTTTT. Its protein is CASSTTDPGELFF. Full variable domain (missing parts from reference TRBV18 and TRBJ2-2): NAGVMQNPRHLVRRRGQEARLRCSPMKGHSHVYWYRQLPEEGLKFMVYLQKENIIDESGMPKERFSAEFPKEGPSILRIQQVVRGDSAAYFCASSTTDPGELFFGEGSRLTVL.